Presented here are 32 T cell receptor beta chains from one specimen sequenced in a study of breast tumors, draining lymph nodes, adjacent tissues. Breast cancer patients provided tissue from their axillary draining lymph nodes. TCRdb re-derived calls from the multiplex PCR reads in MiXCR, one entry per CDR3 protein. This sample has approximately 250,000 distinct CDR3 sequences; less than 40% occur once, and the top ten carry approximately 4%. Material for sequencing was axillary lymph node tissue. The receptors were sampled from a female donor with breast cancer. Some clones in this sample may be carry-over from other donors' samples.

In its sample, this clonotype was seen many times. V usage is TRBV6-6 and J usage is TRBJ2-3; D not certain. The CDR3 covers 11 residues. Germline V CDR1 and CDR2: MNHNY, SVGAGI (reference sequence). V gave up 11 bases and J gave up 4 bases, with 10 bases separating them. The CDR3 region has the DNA TGTGCCTCGGCCCCGGCAGATACGCAGTATTTT. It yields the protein CASAPADTQYF.

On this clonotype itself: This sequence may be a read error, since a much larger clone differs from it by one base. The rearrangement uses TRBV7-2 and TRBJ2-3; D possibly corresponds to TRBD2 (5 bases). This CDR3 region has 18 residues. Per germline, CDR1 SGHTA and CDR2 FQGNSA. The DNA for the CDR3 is TGTGCCAGCAGTTACTCCGTGGACCCACTGAGGGCCACACATACGCAGTATTTT. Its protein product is CASSYSVDPLRATHTQYF.

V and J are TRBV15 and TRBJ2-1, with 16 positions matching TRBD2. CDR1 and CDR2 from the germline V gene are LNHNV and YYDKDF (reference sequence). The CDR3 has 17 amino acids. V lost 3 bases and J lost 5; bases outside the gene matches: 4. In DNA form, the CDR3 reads TGTGCCACCAGCAGGGAGGGACTAGCGGGGGGGAACAATGAGCAGTTCTTC. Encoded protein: CATSREGLAGGNNEQFF. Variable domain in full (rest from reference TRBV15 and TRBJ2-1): DAMVIQNPRYQVTQFGKPVTLSCSQTLNHNVMYWYQQKSSQAPKLLFHYYDKDFNNEADTPDNFQSRRPNTSFCFLDIRSPGLGDTAMYLCATSREGLAGGNNEQFFGPGTRLTVL.

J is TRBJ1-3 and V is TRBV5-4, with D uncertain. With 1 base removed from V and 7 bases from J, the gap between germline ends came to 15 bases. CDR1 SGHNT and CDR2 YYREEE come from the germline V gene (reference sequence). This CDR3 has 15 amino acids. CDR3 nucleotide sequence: TGTGCCAGCAGCTTGAGTTTAGTGGCCGCGAACACCATATATTTT. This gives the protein CASSLSLVAANTIYF.

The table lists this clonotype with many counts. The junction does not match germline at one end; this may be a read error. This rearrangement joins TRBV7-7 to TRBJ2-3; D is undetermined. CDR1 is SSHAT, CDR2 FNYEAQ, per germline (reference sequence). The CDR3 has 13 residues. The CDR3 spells CASSYFGTDTQYF. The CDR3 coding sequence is TGTGCTAGCAGCTATTTTGGGACAGATACGCAGTATTTT.

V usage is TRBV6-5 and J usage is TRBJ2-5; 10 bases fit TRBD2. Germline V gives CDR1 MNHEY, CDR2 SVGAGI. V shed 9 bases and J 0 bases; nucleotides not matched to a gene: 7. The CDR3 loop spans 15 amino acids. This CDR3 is CARRLAGLNQETQYF. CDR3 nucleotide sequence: TGTGCCAGAAGACTAGCGGGCCTAAACCAAGAGACCCAGTACTTC.

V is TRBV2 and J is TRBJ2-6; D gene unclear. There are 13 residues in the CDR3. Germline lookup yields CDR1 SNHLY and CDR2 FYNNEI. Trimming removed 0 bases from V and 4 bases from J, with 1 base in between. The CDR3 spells CASSEAGANVLTF. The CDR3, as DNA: TGTGCCAGCAGTGAAGCGGGGGCCAACGTCCTGACTTTC.

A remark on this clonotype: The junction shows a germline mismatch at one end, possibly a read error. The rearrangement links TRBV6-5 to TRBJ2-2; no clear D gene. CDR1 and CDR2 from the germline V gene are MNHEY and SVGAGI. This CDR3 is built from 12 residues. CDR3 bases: TGTGCCAGCAACTCGAACGCCGGGGAGCTGTTTTTT. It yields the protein CASNSNAGELFF.

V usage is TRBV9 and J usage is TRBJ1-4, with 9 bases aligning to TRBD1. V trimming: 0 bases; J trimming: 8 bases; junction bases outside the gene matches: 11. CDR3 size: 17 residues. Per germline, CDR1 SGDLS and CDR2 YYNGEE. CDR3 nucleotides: TGTGCCAGCAGCGTAGCCCCGGGACAGGGTCGGGGCGAAAAACTGTTTTTT. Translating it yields CASSVAPGQGRGEKLFF.

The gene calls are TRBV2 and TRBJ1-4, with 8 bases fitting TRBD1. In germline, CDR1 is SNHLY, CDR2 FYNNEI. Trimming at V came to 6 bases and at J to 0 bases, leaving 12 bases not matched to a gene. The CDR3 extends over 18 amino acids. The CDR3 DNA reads TGTGCCAGCAGGGCCGGGACAGGCTTATTCGCAACTAATGAAAAACTGTTTTTT. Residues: CASRAGTGLFATNEKLFF.

CDR3: CASSLVAGQGDEQFF. In DNA, the CDR3 is TGCGCCAGCAGCTTGGTGGCAGGGCAGGGGGATGAGCAGTTCTTC. The chain recombines TRBV5-1 with TRBJ2-1; 7 bases are shared with TRBD1. Germline V gives CDR1 SGHRS, CDR2 YFSETQ. With V trimmed by 0 bases and J by 8 bases, 8 bases remained unmatched. The CDR3 totals 15 residues.

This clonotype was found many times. The DNA for the CDR3 is TGTGCCAGCAGTGATCGCGGACGGAGCAATCAGCCCCAGCATTTT. Its protein product is CASSDRGRSNQPQHF. The gene calls are TRBV2 and TRBJ1-5; D is uncertain. The CDR3 covers 15 residues. V was cut by 3 bases and J by 1 base, with 10 bases left in between. CDR1 is SNHLY and CDR2 is FYNNEI in the germline V gene.

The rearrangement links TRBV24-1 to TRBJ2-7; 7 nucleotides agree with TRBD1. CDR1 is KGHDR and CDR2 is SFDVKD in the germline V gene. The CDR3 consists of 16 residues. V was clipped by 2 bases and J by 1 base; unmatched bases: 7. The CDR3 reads CATSDSVRTGSYEQYF. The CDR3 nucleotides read TGTGCCACCAGTGATTCGGTCAGGACAGGATCCTACGAGCAGTACTTC.

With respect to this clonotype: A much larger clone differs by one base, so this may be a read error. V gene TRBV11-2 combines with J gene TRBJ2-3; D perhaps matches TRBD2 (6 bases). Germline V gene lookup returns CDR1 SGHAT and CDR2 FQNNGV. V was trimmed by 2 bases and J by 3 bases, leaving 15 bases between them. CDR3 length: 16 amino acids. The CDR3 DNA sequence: TGTGCCAGCAGCTTATGGGGCGGGACCGAAACAGATACGCAGTATTTT. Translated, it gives CASSLWGGTETDTQYF.

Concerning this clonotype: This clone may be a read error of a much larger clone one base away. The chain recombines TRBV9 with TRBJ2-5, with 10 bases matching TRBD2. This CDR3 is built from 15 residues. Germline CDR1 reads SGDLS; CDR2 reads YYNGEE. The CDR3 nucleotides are TGTGCCAGCAGCGCCCTAGCGGGAGAAGGTGAGACCCCGTACTTC. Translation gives CASSALAGEGETPYF. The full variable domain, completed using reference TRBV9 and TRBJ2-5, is DSGVTQTPKHLITATGQRVTLRCSPRSGDLSVYWYQQSLDQGLQFLIQYYNGEERAKGNILERFSAQQFPDLHSELNLSSLELGDSALYFCASSALAGEGETPYFGPGTRLLVL.

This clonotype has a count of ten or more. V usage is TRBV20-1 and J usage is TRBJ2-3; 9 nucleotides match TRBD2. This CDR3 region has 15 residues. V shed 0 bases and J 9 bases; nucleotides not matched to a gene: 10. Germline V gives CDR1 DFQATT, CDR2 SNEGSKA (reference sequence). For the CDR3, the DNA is TGCAGTGCTAGAGATTCTAGCGGGACCCTGGGGACGCAGTATTTT. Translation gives CSARDSSGTLGTQYF.

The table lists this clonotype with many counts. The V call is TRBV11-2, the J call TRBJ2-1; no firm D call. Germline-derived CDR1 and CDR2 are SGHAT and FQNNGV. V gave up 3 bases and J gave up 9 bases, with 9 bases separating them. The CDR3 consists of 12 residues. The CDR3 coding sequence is TGTGCCAGCAGCTTCAGAACTGGTGAGCAGTTCTTC. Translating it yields CASSFRTGEQFF. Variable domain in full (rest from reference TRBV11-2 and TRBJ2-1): EAGVAQSPRYKIIEKRQSVAFWCNPISGHATLYWYQQILGQGPKLLIQFQNNGVVDDSQLPKDRFSAERLKGVDSTLKIQPAKLEDSAVYLCASSFRTGEQFFGPGTRLTVL.

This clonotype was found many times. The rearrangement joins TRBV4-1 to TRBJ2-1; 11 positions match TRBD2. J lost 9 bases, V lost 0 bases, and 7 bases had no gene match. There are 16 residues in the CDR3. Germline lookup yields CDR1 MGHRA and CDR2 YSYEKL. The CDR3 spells CASSQDNSGRAFEQFF. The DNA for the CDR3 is TGCGCCAGCAGCCAAGATAATAGCGGGAGGGCCTTTGAGCAGTTCTTC.

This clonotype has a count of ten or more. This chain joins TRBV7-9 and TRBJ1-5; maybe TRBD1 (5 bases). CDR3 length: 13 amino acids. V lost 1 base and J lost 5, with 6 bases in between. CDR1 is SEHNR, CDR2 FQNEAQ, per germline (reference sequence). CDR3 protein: CASSLGGYQPQHF. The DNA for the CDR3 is TGTGCCAGCAGCTTAGGGGGGTATCAGCCCCAGCATTTT.

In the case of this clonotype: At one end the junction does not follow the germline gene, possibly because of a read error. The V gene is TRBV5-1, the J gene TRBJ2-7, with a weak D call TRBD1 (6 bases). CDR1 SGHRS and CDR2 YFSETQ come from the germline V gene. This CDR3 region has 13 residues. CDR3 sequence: CASRSGVSGEQYF. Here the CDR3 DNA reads TGTGCCAGCAGGTCAGGGGTATCGGGCGAGCAGTACTTC.

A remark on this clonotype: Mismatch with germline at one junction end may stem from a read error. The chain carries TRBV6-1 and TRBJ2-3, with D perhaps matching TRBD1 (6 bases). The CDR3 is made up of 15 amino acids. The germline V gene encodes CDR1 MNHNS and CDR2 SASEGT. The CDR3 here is CAGSQRAGGTDTQYF. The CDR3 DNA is TGTGCCGGCAGTCAACGAGCAGGGGGCACAGATACGCAGTATTTT.

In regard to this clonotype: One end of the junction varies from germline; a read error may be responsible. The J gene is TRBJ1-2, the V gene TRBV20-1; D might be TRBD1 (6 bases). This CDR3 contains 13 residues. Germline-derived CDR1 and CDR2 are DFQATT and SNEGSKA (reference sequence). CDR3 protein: CSARAQGNYGYIF. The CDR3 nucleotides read TGCAGTGCTAGAGCTCAGGGGAACTATGGCTACATCTTC.

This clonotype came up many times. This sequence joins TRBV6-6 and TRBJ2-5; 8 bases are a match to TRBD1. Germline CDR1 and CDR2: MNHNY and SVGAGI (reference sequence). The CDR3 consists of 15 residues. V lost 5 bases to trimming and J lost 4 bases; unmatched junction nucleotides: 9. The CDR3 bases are TGTGCCAGCAGTCTACTCCAGGGGGCGCGAGAGACCCAGTACTTC. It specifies CASSLLQGARETQYF.

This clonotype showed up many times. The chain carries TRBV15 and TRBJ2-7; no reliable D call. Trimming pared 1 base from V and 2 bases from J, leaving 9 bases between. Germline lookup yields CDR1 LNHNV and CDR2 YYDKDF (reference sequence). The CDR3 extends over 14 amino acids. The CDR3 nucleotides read TGTGCCACCAGCAGAGTACTGAGCGCCTACGAGCAGTACTTC. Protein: CATSRVLSAYEQYF.

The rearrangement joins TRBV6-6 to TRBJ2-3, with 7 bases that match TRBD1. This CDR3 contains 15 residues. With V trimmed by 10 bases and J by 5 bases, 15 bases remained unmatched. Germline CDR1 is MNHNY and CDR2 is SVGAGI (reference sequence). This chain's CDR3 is CATPGTGVHGDTQYF. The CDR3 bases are TGTGCCACCCCAGGCACAGGGGTTCATGGAGATACGCAGTATTTT.

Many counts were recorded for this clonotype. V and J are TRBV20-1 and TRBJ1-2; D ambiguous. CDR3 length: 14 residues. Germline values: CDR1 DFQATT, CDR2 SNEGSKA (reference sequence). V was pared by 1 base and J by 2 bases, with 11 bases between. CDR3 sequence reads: CSARGVVFNYGYTF. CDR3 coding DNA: TGCAGTGCTAGAGGGGTAGTGTTCAACTATGGCTACACCTTC.

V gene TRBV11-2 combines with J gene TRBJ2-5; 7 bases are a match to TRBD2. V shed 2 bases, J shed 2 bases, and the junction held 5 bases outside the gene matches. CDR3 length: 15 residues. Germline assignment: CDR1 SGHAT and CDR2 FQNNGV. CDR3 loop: CASSLSGTYQETQYF. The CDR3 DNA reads TGTGCCAGCAGCTTAAGCGGGACTTATCAAGAGACCCAGTACTTC.

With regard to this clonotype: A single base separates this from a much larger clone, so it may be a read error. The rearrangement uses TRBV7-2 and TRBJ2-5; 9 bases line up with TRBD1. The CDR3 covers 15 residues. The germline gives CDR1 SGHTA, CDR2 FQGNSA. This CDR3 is CASRSGTGYWETQHF. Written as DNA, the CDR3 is TGTGCCAGCAGATCCGGGACAGGGTACTGGGAGACCCAGCACTTC.

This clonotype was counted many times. The CDR3 coding sequence is TGTGCCAGTAGGAAGGAGGAGGACGGCGTTTTGCCTGGCTACACCTTC. This codes for CASRKEEDGVLPGYTF. The chain carries TRBV19 and TRBJ1-2, with D unresolved. The CDR3 loop spans 16 amino acids. With 6 bases removed from V and 7 bases from J, the gap between germline ends came to 24 bases. Germline V gene lookup returns CDR1 LNHDA and CDR2 SQIVND (reference sequence).

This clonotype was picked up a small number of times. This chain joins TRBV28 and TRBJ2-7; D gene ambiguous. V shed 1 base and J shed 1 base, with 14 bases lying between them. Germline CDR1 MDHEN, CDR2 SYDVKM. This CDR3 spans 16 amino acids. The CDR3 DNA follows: TGTGCCAGCAGTTTATCCCAATGGACCCTTTCCTACGAGCAGTACTTC. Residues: CASSLSQWTLSYEQYF. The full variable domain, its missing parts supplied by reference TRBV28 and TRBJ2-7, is DVKVTQSSRYLVKRTGEKVFLECVQDMDHENMFWYRQDPGLGLRLIYFSYDVKMKEKGDIPEGYSVSREKKERFSLILESASTNQTSMYLCASSLSQWTLSYEQYFGPGTRLTVT.

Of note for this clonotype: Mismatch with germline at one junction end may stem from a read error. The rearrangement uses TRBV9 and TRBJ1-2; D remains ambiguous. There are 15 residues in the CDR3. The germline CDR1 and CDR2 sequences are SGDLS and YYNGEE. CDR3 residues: CASSVTADPNYGSTF. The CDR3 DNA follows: TGTGCCAGCAGCGTAACGGCGGATCCTAACTATGGCTCCACCTTC.

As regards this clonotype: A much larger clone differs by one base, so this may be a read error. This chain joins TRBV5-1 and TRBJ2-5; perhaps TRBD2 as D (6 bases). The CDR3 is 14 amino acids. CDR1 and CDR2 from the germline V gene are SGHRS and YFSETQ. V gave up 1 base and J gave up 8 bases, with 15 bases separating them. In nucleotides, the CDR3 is TGCGCCAGCAGCTTGATCGGGGGTGGAGACACCCAGTACTTC. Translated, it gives CASSLIGGGDTQYF.